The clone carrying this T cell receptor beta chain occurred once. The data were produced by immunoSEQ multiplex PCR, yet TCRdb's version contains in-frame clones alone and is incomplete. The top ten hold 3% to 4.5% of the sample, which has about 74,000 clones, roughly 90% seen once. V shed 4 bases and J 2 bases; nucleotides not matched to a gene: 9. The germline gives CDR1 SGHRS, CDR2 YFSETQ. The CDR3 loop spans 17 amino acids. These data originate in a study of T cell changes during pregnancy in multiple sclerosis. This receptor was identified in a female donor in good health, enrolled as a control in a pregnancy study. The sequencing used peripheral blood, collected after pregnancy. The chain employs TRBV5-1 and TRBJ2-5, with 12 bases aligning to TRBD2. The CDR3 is CASSPPLAGGKQETQYF. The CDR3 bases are TGCGCCAGCAGCCCGCCACTAGCGGGGGGTAAGCAAGAGACCCAGTACTTC. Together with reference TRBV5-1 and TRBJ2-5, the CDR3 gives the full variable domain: KAGVTQTPRYLIKTRGQQVTLSCSPISGHRSVSWYQQTPGQGLQFLFEYFSETQRNKGNFPGRFSGRQFSNSRSEMNVSTLELGDSALYLCASSPPLAGGKQETQYFGPGTRLLVL.